This TCR beta chain came from a study of blood T cell repertoires in COVID-19. Germline CDR1 and CDR2: LGHNA and YNFKEQ. The CDR3 has 14 residues. V was trimmed by 2 bases and J by 4 bases, leaving 11 bases between them. This table comes from immunoSEQ multiplex PCR, and its TCRdb copy is limited to in-frame clones, with some not included. The sample holds 250,000 to 350,000 clones, about nine tenths seen once. V usage is TRBV4-2 and J usage is TRBJ1-2, with a weak D call TRBD1 (6 bases). The receptor was derived from a woman aged 30 to 39 with COVID-19, enrolled during active disease. Sequencing was performed on peripheral blood. This CDR3 is CASSQRGMGYGYTF. CDR3 DNA: TGTGCCAGCAGCCAAAGGGGGATGGGCTATGGCTACACCTTC.